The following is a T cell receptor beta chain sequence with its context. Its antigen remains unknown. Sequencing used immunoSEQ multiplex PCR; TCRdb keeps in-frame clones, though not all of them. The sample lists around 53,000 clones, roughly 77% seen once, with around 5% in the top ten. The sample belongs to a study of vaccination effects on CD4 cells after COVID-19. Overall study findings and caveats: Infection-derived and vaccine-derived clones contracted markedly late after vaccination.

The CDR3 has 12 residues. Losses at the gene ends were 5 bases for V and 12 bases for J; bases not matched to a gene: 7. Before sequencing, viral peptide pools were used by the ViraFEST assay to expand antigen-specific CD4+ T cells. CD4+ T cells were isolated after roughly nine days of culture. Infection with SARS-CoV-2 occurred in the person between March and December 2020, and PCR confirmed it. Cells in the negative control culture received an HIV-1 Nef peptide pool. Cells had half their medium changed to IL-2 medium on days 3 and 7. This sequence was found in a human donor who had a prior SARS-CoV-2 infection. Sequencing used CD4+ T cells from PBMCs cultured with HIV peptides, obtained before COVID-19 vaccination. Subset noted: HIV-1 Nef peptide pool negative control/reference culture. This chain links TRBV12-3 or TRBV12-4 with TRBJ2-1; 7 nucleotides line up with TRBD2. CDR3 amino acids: CASSPRTSRQFF. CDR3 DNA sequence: TGTGCCAGCAGTCCCCGGACTAGTCGGCAGTTCTTC.